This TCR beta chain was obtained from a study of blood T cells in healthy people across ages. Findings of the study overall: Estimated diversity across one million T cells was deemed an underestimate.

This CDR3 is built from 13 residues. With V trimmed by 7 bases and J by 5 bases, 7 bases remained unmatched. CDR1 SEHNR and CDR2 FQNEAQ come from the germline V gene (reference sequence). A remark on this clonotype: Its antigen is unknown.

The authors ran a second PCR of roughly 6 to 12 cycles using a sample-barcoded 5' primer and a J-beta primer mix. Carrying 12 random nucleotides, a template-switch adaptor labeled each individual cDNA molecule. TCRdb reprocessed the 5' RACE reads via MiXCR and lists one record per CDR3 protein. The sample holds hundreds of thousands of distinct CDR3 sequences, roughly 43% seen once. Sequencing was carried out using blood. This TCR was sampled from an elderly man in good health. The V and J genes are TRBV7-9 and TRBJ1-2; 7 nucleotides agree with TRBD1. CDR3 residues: CASTQGGLYGYTF. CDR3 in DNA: TGTGCCAGCACGCAGGGGGGCCTTTATGGCTACACCTTC.